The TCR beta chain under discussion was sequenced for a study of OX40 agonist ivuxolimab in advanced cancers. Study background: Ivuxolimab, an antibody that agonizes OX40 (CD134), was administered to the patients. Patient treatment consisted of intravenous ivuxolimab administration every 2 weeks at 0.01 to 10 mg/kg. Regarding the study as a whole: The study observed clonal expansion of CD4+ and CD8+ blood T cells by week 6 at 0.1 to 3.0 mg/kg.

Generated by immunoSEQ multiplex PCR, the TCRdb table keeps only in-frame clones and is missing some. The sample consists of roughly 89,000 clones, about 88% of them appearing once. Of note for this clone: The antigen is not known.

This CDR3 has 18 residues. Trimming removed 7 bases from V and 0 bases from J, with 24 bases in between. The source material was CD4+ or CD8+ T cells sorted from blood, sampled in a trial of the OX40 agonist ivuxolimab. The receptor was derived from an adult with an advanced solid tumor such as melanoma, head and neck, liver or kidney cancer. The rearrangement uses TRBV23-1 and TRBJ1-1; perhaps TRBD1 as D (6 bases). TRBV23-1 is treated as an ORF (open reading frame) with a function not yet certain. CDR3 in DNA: TGCGCCAGCACCCCTCTGGCCATGGGACACCCTTTGAACACTGAAGCTTTCTTT. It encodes CASTPLAMGHPLNTEAFF.